This T cell receptor (beta chain) was observed in a study of PD-L1 blockade in urothelial cancer. Study in general: Blood was evaluated 3 weeks (second dose) and 6 weeks after therapy began. Among blood samples, the median T cell count was about 130,000.

V lost 3 bases and J lost 1, with 10 bases in between. Germline CDR1 is LNHDA and CDR2 is SQIVND (reference sequence). CDR3 length: 15 residues. Time point here: peripheral blood 6 weeks after treatment start. The protocol was immunoSEQ multiplex PCR, while the TCRdb copy is restricted to in-frame clones and leaves out a portion. The sample yields about 110,000 clones, around 93% seen once. The chain combines TRBV19 with TRBJ1-5; unclear D gene. Here the sequenced sample was PBMCs, taken around atezolizumab (anti-PD-L1) treatment. The receptor comes from a man aged 55 to 70 with urothelial cancer. In nucleotides, the CDR3 is TGTGCCAGTAGTATTAACCCCCGGAGCAATCAGCCCCAGCATTTT. Its protein product is CASSINPRSNQPQHF.